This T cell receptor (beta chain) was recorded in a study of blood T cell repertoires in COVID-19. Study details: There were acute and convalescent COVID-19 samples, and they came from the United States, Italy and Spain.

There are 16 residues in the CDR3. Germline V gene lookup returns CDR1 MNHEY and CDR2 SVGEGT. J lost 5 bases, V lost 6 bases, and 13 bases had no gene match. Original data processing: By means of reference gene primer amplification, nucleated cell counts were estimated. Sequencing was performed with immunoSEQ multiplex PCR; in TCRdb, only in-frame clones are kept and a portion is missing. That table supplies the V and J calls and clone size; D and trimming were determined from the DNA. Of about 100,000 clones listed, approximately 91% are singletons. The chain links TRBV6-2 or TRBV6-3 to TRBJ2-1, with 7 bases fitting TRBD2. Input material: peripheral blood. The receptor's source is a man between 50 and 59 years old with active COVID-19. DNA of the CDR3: TGTGCCAGCAGCCGGGACCTGGGGGGGAGGAACAATGAGCAGTTCTTC. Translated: CASSRDLGGRNNEQFF.